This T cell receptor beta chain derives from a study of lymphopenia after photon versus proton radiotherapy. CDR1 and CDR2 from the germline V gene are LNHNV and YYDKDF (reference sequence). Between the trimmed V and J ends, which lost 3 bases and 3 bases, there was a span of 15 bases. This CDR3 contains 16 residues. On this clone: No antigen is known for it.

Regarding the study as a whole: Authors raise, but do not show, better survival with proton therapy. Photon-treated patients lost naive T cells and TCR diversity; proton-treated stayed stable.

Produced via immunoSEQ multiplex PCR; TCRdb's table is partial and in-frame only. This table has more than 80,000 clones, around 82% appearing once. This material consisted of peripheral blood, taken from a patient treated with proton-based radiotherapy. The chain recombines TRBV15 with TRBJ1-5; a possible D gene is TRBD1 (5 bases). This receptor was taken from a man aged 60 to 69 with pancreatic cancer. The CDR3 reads CATSRDTGHNNQPQHF. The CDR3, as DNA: TGTGCCACCAGCAGGGATACTGGACATAACAATCAGCCCCAGCATTTT. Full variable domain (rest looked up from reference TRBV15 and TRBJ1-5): DAMVIQNPRYQVTQFGKPVTLSCSQTLNHNVMYWYQQKSSQAPKLLFHYYDKDFNNEADTPDNFQSRRPNTSFCFLDIRSPGLGDTAMYLCATSRDTGHNNQPQHFGDGTRLSIL.